Sequencing of this T cell receptor (beta chain) was carried out in a study of beta chain features in type 1 diabetes. General observations from the study: There were fewer insertions and more deletions at the VDJ junctions of type 1 diabetes patients. cDNA-based reads could over-represent cells with high TCR expression.

The authors reverse transcribed all of the isolated RNA, so sequencing captured expressed TCRB transcripts. Naive, central memory and regulatory T cell samples produced a mean of about 3.5 million reads. Clones were read by immunoSEQ multiplex PCR, and TCRdb kept only the in-frame ones, dropping some. The table shows about 230,000 clones, with 9.6% occurring only once. This clone was seen a few times. The antigen is undetermined. The material sequenced was naive CD4+ T cells from blood. The source of this sequence is a woman between 18 and 29 years old in good health.

The CDR3 region is CASSFGLAGAGEQFF. The CDR3 DNA sequence: TGCGCCAGCAGCTTCGGACTAGCGGGAGCAGGAGAGCAGTTCTTC. This sequence joins TRBV5-1 and TRBJ2-1; 13 positions agree with TRBD2. After removal of 2 bases from V and 10 bases from J, the junction contained 6 bases not matched to a gene. Germline V CDR1 and CDR2: SGHRS, YFSETQ. The CDR3 is made up of 15 amino acids.